A single sample is the source of the 19 T cell receptor beta chains below, sequenced in a study of OX40 agonist ivuxolimab in advanced cancers. The library was made by the immunoSEQ multiplex PCR assay. The immuneACCESS repertoire file appears here via TCRdb, limited to in-frame rearrangements. These files lack a portion of the clones; in checked studies, under half of the deficit traces to unresolved V genes, and the cause of the others is not known. This sample gives around 93,000 clones in total; approximately 87% of them show up just once. 1.5% to 2% of the sample is held by the ten biggest clonotypes. The material sequenced was CD4+ or CD8+ T cells sorted from blood, taken in a trial of the OX40 agonist ivuxolimab. All receptors derive from an adult with an advanced solid tumor such as melanoma, head and neck, liver or kidney cancer.

This chain joins TRBV5-1 and TRBJ2-5; 11 nucleotides agree with TRBD2. The CDR3 totals 17 residues. CDR1 SGHRS and CDR2 YFSETQ come from the germline V gene. Unmatched junction bases numbered 9, after V lost 0 bases and J lost 5 bases. The CDR3 DNA follows: TGCGCCAGCAGCTTGGGACTAGCGGGATTCGGGGCGGAGACCCAGTACTTC. Translated, it gives CASSLGLAGFGAETQYF.

The chain recombines TRBV5-5 with TRBJ1-1, with 8 bases lining up with TRBD1. CDR3 length equals 14 residues. In germline, CDR1 is SGHKS, CDR2 YYEKEE (reference sequence). After removal of 2 bases from V and 5 bases from J, the junction contained 5 bases not matched to a gene. Here the CDR3 DNA reads TGTGCCAGCAGCTTCCGGGACAGGAGGACTGAAGCTTTCTTT. Its translation is CASSFRDRRTEAFF.

V is TRBV9 and J is TRBJ2-7; 10 bases align to TRBD2. The germline gives CDR1 SGDLS, CDR2 YYNGEE. This CDR3 spans 16 amino acids. The J segment lost 4 bases and the V segment lost 0 bases, leaving 7 bases of the junction unmatched. CDR3 loop: CASSVAPASGSYEQYF. The CDR3, as DNA: TGTGCCAGCAGCGTAGCACCCGCTAGCGGGAGTTACGAGCAGTACTTC.

This chain joins TRBV6-5 and TRBJ1-2, with D possibly TRBD1 on 6 matching bases. The V and J ends lost 6 bases and 4 bases respectively, with 9 bases between them. There are 12 residues in the CDR3. Per the germline V gene, CDR1 is MNHEY and CDR2 is SVGAGI. CDR3 DNA sequence: TGTGCCAGCAGCGCGGACAGCTATGGCTACACCTTC. This sequence encodes CASSADSYGYTF.

To note about this clone: One end of the junction fails to match germline, which may point to a read error. V is TRBV10-1 and J is TRBJ1-2; 9 positions agree with TRBD1. CDR3 length: 15 amino acids. From germline, CDR1 is WNHNN and CDR2 SYGVQD (reference sequence). CDR3 DNA sequence: TGCGCCAGCAGTGAGTCGACGGGTGCGGGACAGGGTACCCACTTC. It encodes CASSESTGAGQGTHF.

The chain combines TRBV2 with TRBJ2-7, with D uncertain. CDR1 is SNHLY, CDR2 FYNNEI, per germline. Trimming stripped 6 bases from V and 4 bases from J, with 7 bases between. CDR3 length: 11 residues. The CDR3, as DNA: TGTGCCAGCAGCCCCAAGTACGAGCAGTACTTC. Translating it yields CASSPKYEQYF.

The gene calls are TRBV18 and TRBJ1-4; D uncertain. Trimming left V 3 bases short and J 5 bases short, with 7 bases between. Germline lookup yields CDR1 KGHSH and CDR2 LQKENI. There are 13 residues in the CDR3. The CDR3 bases are TGTGCCAGCTCACCCACAGAAAATGAAAAACTGTTTTTT. Translated: CASSPTENEKLFF.

The rearrangement joins TRBV4-1 to TRBJ1-4, with D possibly matching TRBD1 (5 bases). The germline V gene encodes CDR1 MGHRA and CDR2 YSYEKL. Between the trimmed V and J ends, which lost 0 bases and 11 bases, there was a span of 10 bases. This CDR3 has 13 amino acids. The CDR3 spells CASSQEGWGKLFF. The CDR3 DNA sequence: TGCGCCAGCAGCCAAGAGGGGTGGGGGAAACTGTTTTTT.

The chain recombines TRBV4-2 with TRBJ2-7; TRBD2 matches at 7 bases. Germline V gene lookup returns CDR1 LGHNA and CDR2 YNFKEQ. This CDR3 comprises 18 residues. V trimming: 0 bases; J trimming: 7 bases; junction bases outside the gene matches: 18. The CDR3 is CASSQDLGGNRWEGEQYF. The DNA for the CDR3 is TGTGCCAGCAGCCAAGATCTTGGAGGAAACAGGTGGGAGGGGGAGCAGTACTTC.

The chain joins TRBV19 to TRBJ2-7, with 9 bases aligning to TRBD1. The CDR3 totals 18 residues. The V segment lost 4 bases and the J segment 4 bases; nucleotides outside the gene matches: 17. CDR1 is LNHDA and CDR2 is SQIVND in the germline V gene (reference sequence). CDR3 sequence: CASSSRPRPGQGGYEQYF. Here the CDR3 DNA reads TGTGCCAGTAGTAGCCGACCCCGTCCGGGACAGGGTGGATACGAGCAGTACTTC.

This clone showed up just once. The CDR3 here is CASRRLLGHPTGELFF. In DNA, the CDR3 is TGTGCCAGCAGACGACTCCTGGGACATCCAACCGGGGAGCTGTTTTTT. The chain has TRBV27 and TRBJ2-2; perhaps TRBD1 as D (6 bases). Germline loops: CDR1 MNHEY, CDR2 SMNVEV (reference sequence). Trimming took off 6 bases at V and 5 bases at J, with 19 bases between the two ends. The CDR3 sequence is 16 residues long.

The chain has TRBV6-5 and TRBJ2-4; no reliable D call. The CDR3 covers 16 residues. The ends were cut back, 0 bases at V and 0 bases at J, with 9 bases in the middle. The germline V gene encodes CDR1 MNHEY and CDR2 SVGAGI. CDR3 in DNA: TGTGCCAGCAGTTACTCGGGCAGTCTAGCCAAAAACATTCAGTACTTC. It specifies CASSYSGSLAKNIQYF.

J is TRBJ2-7 and V is TRBV6-5, with 7 bases aligning to TRBD1. The junction had 7 bases not matched to a gene; V was cut back by 5 bases and J by 3 bases. Per the germline V gene, CDR1 is MNHEY and CDR2 is SVGAGI. The CDR3 is made up of 14 amino acids. CDR3 protein: CASSVRDRLYEQYF. CDR3 DNA: TGTGCCAGCAGTGTCCGGGACAGACTCTACGAGCAGTACTTC.

The CDR3 DNA reads TGTGCCATCAGTGAGCCAGCCTCTGGAAACACCATATATTTT. Its protein is CAISEPASGNTIYF. V and J are TRBV10-3 and TRBJ1-3; D call uncertain. Germline V gene lookup returns CDR1 ENHRY and CDR2 SYGVKD. This CDR3 is built from 14 residues. Trimming pared 2 bases from V and 0 bases from J, leaving 5 bases between.

The genes are TRBV5-4 and TRBJ2-7; perhaps TRBD1 as D (6 bases). The CDR3 sequence is 14 residues long. Trimming took 4 bases from V and 2 from J, leaving 13 bases between them. Germline CDR1 SGHNT, CDR2 YYREEE (reference sequence). In nucleotides, the CDR3 is TGTGCCAGCAGCAACAGGGTCCCCCCCTACGAGCAGTACTTC. It codes for CASSNRVPPYEQYF.

The chain carries TRBV19 and TRBJ2-4; 7 bases are a match to TRBD2. Germline trimming cut 0 bases from V and 8 bases from J; bases unmatched to any gene: 13. The germline gives CDR1 LNHDA, CDR2 SQIVND (reference sequence). CDR3 length equals 17 residues. The CDR3 DNA is TGTGCCAGTAGTATAGATTCCGCTAGCGGAGGGTCGGACATTCAGTACTTC. Its translation is CASSIDSASGGSDIQYF.

The genes are TRBV6-6 and TRBJ2-7, with 8 bases that match TRBD1. The trim removed 6 bases at V and 3 bases at J, leaving 4 bases unmatched. The CDR3 sequence is 13 residues long. The V gene's germline CDR1 is MNHNY and CDR2 SVGAGI (reference sequence). CDR3 sequence (DNA): TGTGCCAGCAGCCGGACAGGGTACTACGAGCAGTACTTC. The encoded protein is CASSRTGYYEQYF.

This chain links TRBV19 with TRBJ1-2; 8 nucleotides line up with TRBD1. Germline trimming cut 5 bases from V and 3 bases from J; bases unmatched to any gene: 8. The CDR3 extends over 15 amino acids. CDR1 and CDR2 from the germline V gene are LNHDA and SQIVND (reference sequence). CDR3 loop: CASSFQGAGDYGYTF. CDR3 sequence (DNA): TGTGCCAGTAGTTTCCAGGGGGCGGGAGACTATGGCTACACCTTC.

The chain couples TRBV2 to TRBJ2-7; 8 positions match TRBD1. CDR1 is SNHLY, CDR2 FYNNEI, per germline. Unmatched junction bases numbered 3, after V lost 2 bases and J lost 6 bases. The CDR3 runs 13 residues. The CDR3 protein is CASSEQGAGEQYF. The CDR3 nucleotides read TGTGCCAGCAGTGAACAGGGGGCGGGCGAGCAGTACTTC.